Sequencing of this T cell receptor beta chain was carried out in a study of prognosis after radiotherapy for stage I lung cancer. Study outcomes and limitations: Patients with distant metastases had lower Shannon entropy after stereotactic body radiation therapy.

Note on this clonotype: What it binds is unknown.

By two-round multiplex PCR, the TCR beta CDR3 was amplified from genomic DNA. Primers targeting each individual TRBV and TRBJ gene were applied in first-round PCR. TCRdb used MiXCR to reprocess the multiplex PCR reads, holding one entry per CDR3 protein. Of roughly 30,000 distinct CDR3 sequences listed, nearly 35% are singletons. The receptor's source is a donor aged 50 or older with non-small cell lung cancer. This specimen was PBMCs, taken before or after stereotactic body radiation therapy (not recorded which).

The CDR3 nucleotides are TGTGCCAGCAGCTTTATAATAGACAATGAGCAGTTCTTC. This encodes CASSFIIDNEQFF. This sequence joins TRBV11-2 and TRBJ2-1; no definite D call. The CDR3 runs to 13 residues. From germline, CDR1 is SGHAT and CDR2 FQNNGV. With 3 bases removed from V and 5 bases from J, the gap between germline ends came to 8 bases. Full variable domain (rest looked up from reference TRBV11-2 and TRBJ2-1): EAGVAQSPRYKIIEKRQSVAFWCNPISGHATLYWYQQILGQGPKLLIQFQNNGVVDDSQLPKDRFSAERLKGVDSTLKIQPAKLEDSAVYLCASSFIIDNEQFFGPGTRLTVL.